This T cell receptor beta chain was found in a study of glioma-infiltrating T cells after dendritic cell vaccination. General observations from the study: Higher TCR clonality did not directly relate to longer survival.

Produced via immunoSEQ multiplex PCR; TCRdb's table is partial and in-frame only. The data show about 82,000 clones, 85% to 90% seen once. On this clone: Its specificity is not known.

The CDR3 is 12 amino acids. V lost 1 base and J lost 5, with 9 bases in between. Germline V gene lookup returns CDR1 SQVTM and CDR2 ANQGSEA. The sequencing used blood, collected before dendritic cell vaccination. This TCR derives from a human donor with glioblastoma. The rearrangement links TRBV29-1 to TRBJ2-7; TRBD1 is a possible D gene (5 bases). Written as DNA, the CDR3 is TGCAGCGTTGAAGGGGGCAGGGACGAGCAGTACTTC. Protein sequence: CSVEGGRDEQYF.